The TCR beta chain described here comes from a study of blood T cell repertoires in COVID-19. Looking at the study overall: T cells, B-cell-depleted T cells, or PBMCs supplied cDNA or gDNA.

Per the germline V gene, CDR1 is SGHAT and CDR2 is FQNNGV. The CDR3 runs to 14 residues. Trimming pared 6 bases from V and 2 bases from J, leaving 10 bases between. Clones were read by immunoSEQ multiplex PCR, and TCRdb kept only the in-frame ones, dropping some. The sample holds about 400,000 clones, approximately 88% seen once. Specimen: PBMCs or T cells enriched from blood (not recorded which). The chain has TRBV11-2 and TRBJ2-2, with D tentatively TRBD2 (5 bases). The sequence was obtained from a woman in her 30s with acute COVID-19. CDR3 coding DNA: TGTGCCAGCAGACCGACGGGAAACACCGGGGAGCTGTTTTTT. It encodes CASRPTGNTGELFF.